This T cell receptor beta chain was identified during a study of shared clonotypes between healthy human individuals. Trimming removed 7 bases at V and 3 bases at J, with 14 bases between. The CDR3 is 13 amino acids. CDR1 and CDR2 from the germline V gene are SGHNT and YYREEE (reference sequence). Replicate sorted-subset PCRs were loaded with roughly 200 ng DNA, 30,000 to 35,000 T cell genomes. Source study methods: Because ImmunoSEQ provided only junction sequences with no quality scores, the filtering differed. The repertoire was sequenced with immunoSEQ multiplex PCR; TCRdb's copy has only in-frame clones and lacks some. Clonal size and the V and J genes are those of that table, whereas D and trimming came from the DNA. The data hold around 1,100,000 clones, with around three quarters observed a single time. Study-level results: Larger richness was generally estimated for naive than memory subsets. In this cohort, only blood was sampled, and tissue repertoires likely differ.

This clone was observed a single time. Its antigen is not known. The clonotype comes from a man in his late teens or twenties in good health. Some clones in this sample may be carry-over from other donors' samples. The genes are TRBV5-4 and TRBJ2-7; no firm D call. The source material was memory CD4+ T cells from PBMCs. The sample's subset: CD45RA-negative fraction. The CDR3 DNA reads TGTGCCAGCTCTCTTGGCAGATTCTACGAGCAGTACTTC. This sequence encodes CASSLGRFYEQYF.